This is a list of T cell receptor beta chains from one sample in a study of tumor and adjacent non-tumor tissue in lung cancer. TCRdb reprocessed the multiplex PCR reads via MiXCR and lists one record per CDR3 protein. The sample lists tens of thousands of distinct CDR3 sequences, roughly 80% occurring once. The sequenced material came from lung tumor tissue. Receptors originate from a woman between 50 and 59 years old with non-small cell lung cancer. CDR3s leave out the opening cysteine and the closing phenylalanine or tryptophan. Fields, in order: CDR3 protein, V gene, CDR3 length.

CDR3aa: ASSWSGGHVGAGELF
v_gene: TRBV28
len: 15

CDR3aa: AISLRQGRNTEAF
v_gene: TRBV12-3/TRBV12-4
len: 13

CDR3aa: AITLTELAGGPSTDTQY
v_gene: TRBV11-2
len: 17

CDR3aa: SVTDTYGQY
v_gene: TRBV29-1
len: 9

CDR3aa: ASSFGMVPSYNVQF
v_gene: TRBV5-6
len: 14

CDR3aa: SVPDRGNNQPQH
v_gene: TRBV29-1
len: 12

CDR3aa: ASNPDGSGTVEQY
v_gene: TRBV28
len: 13

CDR3aa: ATKTGCYGCT
v_gene: TRBV11-3
len: 10

CDR3aa: ARSYRDRGTEAF
v_gene: TRBV10-2
len: 12

CDR3aa: ASNRNYGQY
v_gene: TRBV6-1
len: 9

CDR3aa: SVGRPLAGEYQETQY
v_gene: TRBV29-1
len: 15

CDR3aa: AWSVGIRDRGLTDSFEQY
v_gene: TRBV30
len: 18

CDR3aa: ASSLRGGGTEAF
v_gene: TRBV6-5
len: 12

CDR3aa: ASNHNEGPGTGELF
v_gene: TRBV7-9
len: 14

CDR3aa: ASTQASGLNEHS
v_gene: TRBV6-1
len: 12

CDR3aa: ASTLGMGLVGHEQY
v_gene: TRBV7-8
len: 14

CDR3aa: ASSLGYGYT
v_gene: TRBV12-3/TRBV12-4
len: 9

CDR3aa: ANSGTGDGYT
v_gene: TRBV6-1
len: 10

CDR3aa: SARGAGGFDQH
v_gene: TRBV20-1
len: 11

CDR3aa: TSSQLTSGEAEQF
v_gene: TRBV4-1
len: 13

CDR3aa: ASSSITSDYNEQF
v_gene: TRBV5-4
len: 13

CDR3aa: ATSDPGQGANEKLF
v_gene: TRBV24-1
len: 14

CDR3aa: ASSRLGYRLTGELF
v_gene: TRBV6-2/TRBV6-3
len: 14

CDR3aa: SSGIQGSDTEAF
v_gene: TRBV11-2
len: 12

CDR3aa: ASSEGWVSGYLGRTDGYT
v_gene: TRBV2
len: 18

CDR3aa: AGSNGLPGLYNEKF
v_gene: TRBV12-3/TRBV12-4
len: 14

CDR3aa: ASSLDDGNNAGELF
v_gene: TRBV11-3
len: 14

CDR3aa: ASSLNKGSQSQH
v_gene: TRBV12-3/TRBV12-4
len: 12

CDR3aa: ASSLGGGYNEQF
v_gene: TRBV28
len: 12

CDR3aa: SVEFPGLVGVYNEQF
v_gene: TRBV29-1
len: 15

CDR3aa: ANTSGRMSYEQY
v_gene: TRBV6-5
len: 12

CDR3aa: ASSQVPGDAISTDTQY
v_gene: TRBV4-1
len: 16

CDR3aa: PSSLIMSRGEKLF
v_gene: TRBV5-5
len: 13

CDR3aa: TSWTSGISTYEQY
v_gene: TRBV5-1
len: 13

CDR3aa: ASSLNPGQPFVTGYT
v_gene: TRBV5-1
len: 15

CDR3aa: ACSIETGGRGYGYT
v_gene: TRBV11-2
len: 14

CDR3aa: ASSLGAVAYNEQF
v_gene: TRBV6-1
len: 13

CDR3aa: ASNPISVLGGTYEQY
v_gene: TRBV28
len: 15

CDR3aa: SVEVATYQETQY
v_gene: TRBV29-1
len: 12

CDR3aa: TSSVMTSGDYNEQF
v_gene: TRBV5-1
len: 14

CDR3aa: ASKNGQGFTDTQY
v_gene: TRBV5-1
len: 13

CDR3aa: ASSYGGVSKTLY
v_gene: TRBV6-5
len: 12

CDR3aa: ASSQDGATYTQY
v_gene: TRBV4-1
len: 12

CDR3aa: ASSLGRNYKQY
v_gene: TRBV12-3/TRBV12-4
len: 11

CDR3aa: VSGFRTGATDTQY
v_gene: TRBV5-4
len: 13

CDR3aa: SIHGGGNRPQH
v_gene: TRBV29-1
len: 11

CDR3aa: ASSLVGGRGTDTQY
v_gene: TRBV11-2
len: 14

CDR3aa: ASSLSASGLYEQY
v_gene: TRBV5-1
len: 13

CDR3aa: AGSFLDRGTEAF
v_gene: TRBV11-2
len: 12

CDR3aa: ANSEVGGGVGANVMT
v_gene: TRBV6-1
len: 15

CDR3aa: TSSEASRGIYEQH
v_gene: TRBV6-1
len: 13

CDR3aa: ATSGGSTNEQY
v_gene: TRBV24-1
len: 11

CDR3aa: ASSPAGAKNVQY
v_gene: TRBV28
len: 12

CDR3aa: AIKARGPDEQF
v_gene: TRBV10-3
len: 11